Following are 25 T cell receptor beta chains from one sample sequenced in a study of blood T cell repertoires in COVID-19. Libraries were prepared by immunoSEQ multiplex PCR; TCRdb keeps only in-frame clonotypes and omits some of them. The table shows around 86,000 clones, with about nine tenths occurring only once. The sample taken for sequencing was peripheral blood. The receptors stem from an elderly woman with acute or convalescent COVID-19.

As to this clone: The same CDR3 can be traced to other DNA sequences in this sample. The chain recombines TRBV18 with TRBJ2-5, with no clear D. The CDR3 consists of 12 residues. V dropped 0 bases and J dropped 4 bases, with 3 bases sitting between them. The germline gives CDR1 KGHSH, CDR2 LQKENI. DNA of the CDR3: TGTGCCAGCTCACCACCCGGAGAGACCCAGTACTTC. Protein: CASSPPGETQYF.

The chain has TRBV2 and TRBJ1-6; D is undetermined. V gave up 7 bases and J gave up 0 bases, with 25 bases separating them. This CDR3 region has 20 residues. Per the germline V gene, CDR1 is SNHLY and CDR2 is FYNNEI. The CDR3 sequence is CASITTLPRLSSSYNSPLHF. The DNA for the CDR3 is TGTGCCAGCATAACTACCCTCCCCCGCCTTTCGAGCTCCTATAATTCACCCCTCCACTTT.

This rearrangement joins TRBV7-2 to TRBJ2-5, with D perhaps matching TRBD1 (6 bases). The CDR3 has 15 amino acids. Germline CDR1 and CDR2: SGHTA and FQGNSA. The ends were cut back, 5 bases at V and 1 base at J, with 14 bases in the middle. The CDR3 DNA reads as TGTGCCAGCAGCATTATACAGGGCCCCCAAGAGACCCAGTACTTC. This sequence encodes CASSIIQGPQETQYF. The complete variable domain, with remaining parts taken from reference TRBV7-2 and TRBJ2-5, reads GAGVSQSPSNKVTEKGKDVELRCDPISGHTALYWYRQSLGQGLEFLIYFQGNSAPDKSGLPSDRFSAERTGGSVSTLTIQRTQQEDSAVYLCASSIIQGPQETQYFGPGTRLLVL.

A remark on this clone: The junction and the germline gene differ at one end; a read error may be behind it. The J gene is TRBJ1-5, the V gene TRBV6-1; 11 bases are shared with TRBD1. In germline, CDR1 is MNHNS, CDR2 SASEGT. This CDR3 spans 17 amino acids. The chain's CDR3 is CASSDPQRTGGKQPQHF. DNA of the CDR3: TGTGCCAGCAGTGACCCTCAGCGGACAGGGGGCAAACAGCCCCAGCATTTT.

V is TRBV19 and J is TRBJ2-3; 10 bases are shared with TRBD2. The CDR3 covers 17 residues. V trimming: 7 bases; J trimming: 4 bases; junction bases outside the gene matches: 14. The germline V gene has CDR1 LNHDA and CDR2 SQIVND (reference sequence). The CDR3 DNA sequence: TGTGCCAGTAACTCTAGAGTGGGGCTAGCGGGGGCAGATACGCAGTATTTT. This encodes CASNSRVGLAGADTQYF.

V and J are TRBV6-5 and TRBJ2-1; TRBD1 is a possible D gene (6 bases). Germline lookup yields CDR1 MNHEY and CDR2 SVGAGI. This CDR3 region has 15 residues. The V gene lost 6 bases and the J gene lost 2 bases, with 14 bases spanning the gap. CDR3 sequence: CASSIQGQPYNEQFF. The CDR3 DNA reads as TGTGCCAGCAGCATACAGGGACAACCCTACAATGAGCAGTTCTTC.

V usage is TRBV7-3 and J usage is TRBJ1-2; 7 bases fit TRBD1. V lost 5 bases to trimming and J lost 6 bases; unmatched junction nucleotides: 12. Germline V lookup: CDR1 SGHTA, CDR2 FQGTGA. CDR3 length equals 15 residues. The CDR3 reads CASSRDRRWRDGYTF. The CDR3 DNA sequence: TGTGCCAGCAGCCGGGACAGAAGATGGAGGGATGGCTACACCTTC.

The chain couples TRBV6-5 to TRBJ1-5; 7 bases match TRBD1. CDR1 and CDR2 from the germline V gene are MNHEY and SVGAGI. This CDR3 region has 13 residues. J was trimmed by 7 bases and V by 8 bases; bases with no gene match: 8. In nucleotides, the CDR3 is TGTGCCAGCCAAGACAGGGTGGGCCAGCCCCAGCATTTT. Its protein product is CASQDRVGQPQHF.

This chain links TRBV7-3 with TRBJ2-6; TRBD2 is a possible D gene (6 bases). CDR3 length: 16 amino acids. Trimming removed 5 bases from V and 0 bases from J, with 11 bases in between. Germline-derived CDR1 and CDR2 are SGHTA and FQGTGA. The chain's CDR3 is CASSGGLHSGANVLTF. The CDR3 bases are TGTGCCAGCAGCGGGGGACTCCACTCTGGGGCCAACGTCCTGACTTTC. Together with reference TRBV7-3 and TRBJ2-6, the CDR3 gives the full variable domain: GAGVSQTPSNKVTEKGKYVELRCDPISGHTALYWYRQSLGQGPEFLIYFQGTGAADDSGLPNDRFFAVRPEGSVSTLKIQRTERGDSAVYLCASSGGLHSGANVLTFGAGSRLTVL.

The chain couples TRBV3-1 (or the pseudogene TRBV3-2) to TRBJ2-6; possibly TRBD1 for D (6 bases). The CDR3 length is 19 residues. In germline, CDR1 is LGHDT, CDR2 YNNKEL (reference sequence). The V gene lost 2 bases and the J gene lost 0 bases, with 17 bases spanning the gap. As DNA, the CDR3 is TGTGCCAGCAGCCAAACCCTCTGGACAGTTTCCTCTGGGGCCAACGTCCTGACTTTC. This sequence encodes CASSQTLWTVSSGANVLTF.

The chain employs TRBV2 and TRBJ2-6, with unresolved D. The V gene lost 1 base and the J gene lost 4 bases, with 2 bases spanning the gap. Per germline, CDR1 SNHLY and CDR2 FYNNEI. CDR3 size: 13 residues. The CDR3 DNA sequence: TGTGCCAGCAGTGAAGTAGGGGCCAACGTCCTGACTTTC. It specifies CASSEVGANVLTF.

Only one count was recorded for this clone. The chain recombines TRBV2 with TRBJ2-7, with D possibly being TRBD2 (5 bases). V lost 2 bases and J 9 bases, leaving 17 bases between the germline ends. This CDR3 is 14 amino acids long. The germline V gene encodes CDR1 SNHLY and CDR2 FYNNEI. CDR3 sequence (DNA): TGTGCCAGCAGTGAACAGGCCGACGAGGGTGGGCAGTACTTC. Translation: CASSEQADEGGQYF.

The chain recombines TRBV4-2 with TRBJ2-2; 8 bases are a match to TRBD2. Germline assignment: CDR1 LGHNA and CDR2 YNFKEQ. After removal of 0 bases from V and 6 bases from J, the junction contained 6 bases not matched to a gene. The CDR3 covers 16 residues. Written as DNA, the CDR3 is TGTGCCAGCAGCCAAGATGGTAGCGGGGCCCCCGGGGAGCTGTTTTTT. It specifies CASSQDGSGAPGELFF.

The table lists this clone with a few counts. The chain is built from TRBV7-8 and TRBJ2-5; 7 positions match TRBD2. Germline assignment: CDR1 SGHVS and CDR2 FQNEAQ. Trimming cost V 5 bases and J 5 bases; bases outside gene matches: 11. The CDR3 runs to 15 residues. The CDR3 is CASSRGGSGRETQYF. Written as DNA, the CDR3 is TGTGCCAGCAGCCGCGGCGGGAGTGGAAGGGAGACCCAGTACTTC.

The chain joins TRBV7-9 to TRBJ2-1, with 9 bases lining up with TRBD2. This CDR3 comprises 15 residues. V gave up 4 bases and J gave up 10 bases; unmatched junction bases: 11. Germline V gene lookup returns CDR1 SEHNR and CDR2 FQNEAQ (reference sequence). The CDR3 nucleotides are TGTGCCAGCAGCTATCGGCCTAGCGGGACACACGAGCAGTTCTTC. This translates into CASSYRPSGTHEQFF.

CDR3 sequence: CASSPGLAGGRSTDTQYF. The CDR3 bases are TGTGCCAGCAGCCCGGGACTAGCGGGGGGCCGTAGCACAGATACGCAGTATTTT. The V gene is TRBV9, the J gene TRBJ2-3; 15 nucleotides align to TRBD2. This CDR3 comprises 18 residues. V shed 4 bases and J 0 bases; nucleotides not matched to a gene: 6. The germline CDR1 and CDR2 sequences are SGDLS and YYNGEE.

The rearrangement links TRBV2 to TRBJ1-1; TRBD1 matches 8 bases. CDR1 is SNHLY and CDR2 is FYNNEI in the germline V gene. J gave up 3 bases and V 4 bases, and 4 bases lay outside the gene matches. The CDR3 spans 14 residues. The CDR3 nucleotides read TGTGCCAGCAGTGTCAACAGGGGGGACACTGAAGCTTTCTTT. Encoded protein: CASSVNRGDTEAFF. Based on the CDR3 plus reference TRBV2 and TRBJ1-1, the full variable domain is EPEVTQTPSHQVTQMGQEVILRCVPISNHLYFYWYRQILGQKVEFLVSFYNNEISEKSEIFDDQFSVERPDGSNFTLKIRSTKLEDSAMYFCASSVNRGDTEAFFGQGTRLTVV.

A few counts support this clone. The chain uses TRBV10-3 and TRBJ1-1, with 10 bases matching TRBD1. CDR3 size: 15 residues. Germline CDR1 and CDR2: ENHRY and SYGVKD. The junction had 12 bases not matched to a gene; V was cut back by 7 bases and J by 7 bases. The DNA of the CDR3 is TGTGCCATCAAAGTGACCTTGGACAGGGGGAATGAAGCTTTCTTT. Its translation is CAIKVTLDRGNEAFF.

The V and J genes are TRBV5-4 and TRBJ1-3; 7 bases align to TRBD1. Germline V gene lookup returns CDR1 SGHNT and CDR2 YYREEE (reference sequence). V dropped 3 bases and J dropped 7; count of bases not matched to a gene: 13. This CDR3 is 16 amino acids long. CDR3 loop: CASSSRRTGGSNTIYF. The CDR3 coding sequence is TGTGCCAGCAGCTCCCGACGGACAGGCGGAAGTAACACCATATATTTT.

The chain is built from TRBV27 and TRBJ2-4, with 13 bases identical to TRBD2. Germline V gene data show CDR1 as MNHEY and CDR2 as SMNVEV (reference sequence). J lost 0 bases, V lost 6 bases, and 8 bases had no gene match. CDR3 length equals 18 residues. Written as DNA, the CDR3 is TGTGCCAGCAGGAAGGGGACTAGCGGGGAAATAGCCAAAAACATTCAGTACTTC. Amino acid sequence: CASRKGTSGEIAKNIQYF.

The V gene is TRBV7-9, the J gene TRBJ1-2; D remains unclear. The germline gives CDR1 SEHNR, CDR2 FQNEAQ (reference sequence). V was trimmed by 6 bases and J by 7 bases, leaving 18 bases between them. The CDR3 is 14 residues long. This chain's CDR3 is CASSPAVIGSGYTF. The DNA for the CDR3 is TGTGCCAGCAGTCCAGCGGTCATAGGATCTGGCTACACCTTC. Drawing the rest from reference TRBV7-9 and TRBJ1-2, the complete variable domain is DTGVSQNPRHKITKRGQNVTFRCDPISEHNRLYWYRQTLGQGPEFLTYFQNEAQLEKSRLLSDRFSAERPKGSFSTLEIQRTEQGDSAMYLCASSPAVIGSGYTFGSGTRLTVV.

V usage is TRBV18 and J usage is TRBJ1-4; possible D gene TRBD1, 5 bases. V was trimmed by 6 bases and J by 4 bases, leaving 12 bases between them. CDR3 length: 14 amino acids. Germline V CDR1 and CDR2: KGHSH, LQKENI. Here the CDR3 reads CASSPRQSNEKLFF. The DNA of the CDR3 is TGTGCCAGCTCCCCCCGACAGAGTAATGAAAAACTGTTTTTT.

The chain recombines TRBV9 with TRBJ2-1; 11 positions match TRBD1. V gave up 3 bases and J gave up 6 bases; unmatched junction bases: 11. CDR3 size: 17 residues. Germline V lookup: CDR1 SGDLS, CDR2 YYNGEE. CDR3 residues: CASSARRGQGVVNEQFF. The CDR3 DNA is TGTGCCAGCAGCGCTCGTAGGGGACAGGGGGTTGTCAATGAGCAGTTCTTC.

The V and J genes are TRBV5-1 and TRBJ2-5; D gene ambiguous. Per the germline V gene, CDR1 is SGHRS and CDR2 is YFSETQ. This CDR3 contains 12 residues. V was trimmed by 4 bases and J by 0 bases, leaving 4 bases between them. CDR3 protein: CASSLNQETQYF. The CDR3, as DNA: TGCGCCAGCAGCCTAAACCAAGAGACCCAGTACTTC.

V gene TRBV29-1 combines with J gene TRBJ1-2; D possibly corresponds to TRBD1 (6 bases). The V end lost 8 bases, the J end lost 0 bases, and 16 bases lay between the germline ends. The CDR3 is 14 amino acids. CDR1 is SQVTM and CDR2 is ANQGSEA in the germline V gene. Here the CDR3 DNA reads TGCAGCTTTACCGGGACAAGAGCTAACTATGGCTACACCTTC. This sequence encodes CSFTGTRANYGYTF.